A selection of T cell receptor beta chains follows, all from one sample in a study of CD8+ T cells in alopecia areata. Clones were sequenced by immunoSEQ multiplex PCR, and TCRdb holds only the in-frame ones, with some missing. There are roughly 100,000 clones in the sample; roughly 46% occur only once, and around 19% lies in the top ten. This specimen was CD8+ T cells sorted from blood, taken at week 24, from a patient treated with tofacitinib. The receptors derive from a human donor with alopecia areata. Each CDR3 is given with its conserved first and last residue. D genes are given only for firm matches. Clone sizes are given selectively: once, few, many, or a class where the clone is expanded.

j_call: TRBJ2-7; d_call: -; clone_size: few; v_call: TRBV6-6; cdr3_aa: CASSYSELGYEQYF; cdr3_nt: TGTGCCAGCAGTTACTCAGAACTTGGGTACGAGCAGTACTTC
j_call: TRBJ1-5; d_call: TRBD1; clone_size: -; v_call: TRBV10-2; cdr3_aa: CATQEGQVDQPQHF; cdr3_nt: TGCGCCACCCAAGAAGGACAGGTGGATCAGCCCCAGCATTTT
j_call: TRBJ2-7; d_call: TRBD2; clone_size: few; v_call: TRBV27; cdr3_aa: CASSLAGGQTEQYF; cdr3_nt: TGTGCCAGCAGTTTAGCGGGAGGGCAAACCGAGCAGTACTTC
j_call: TRBJ1-2; d_call: TRBD1; clone_size: -; v_call: TRBV2; cdr3_aa: CASSDRTGETYGYTF; cdr3_nt: TGTGCCAGCAGTGATAGGACAGGCGAAACCTATGGCTACACCTTC
j_call: TRBJ1-1; d_call: -; clone_size: -; v_call: TRBV13; cdr3_aa: CASSSQTYNTEAFF; cdr3_nt: TGTGCCAGCAGCTCTCAAACCTATAACACTGAAGCTTTCTTT
j_call: TRBJ2-5; d_call: TRBD1; clone_size: once; v_call: TRBV4-1; cdr3_aa: CASSTGAQETQYF; cdr3_nt: TGCGCCAGCTCGACAGGGGCTCAAGAGACCCAGTACTTC
j_call: TRBJ2-7; d_call: -; clone_size: -; v_call: TRBV7-2; cdr3_aa: CASSLIGVGHYEQYF; cdr3_nt: TGTGCCAGCAGCTTAATCGGGGTCGGCCACTACGAGCAGTACTTC
j_call: TRBJ2-7; d_call: TRBD2; clone_size: -; v_call: TRBV27; cdr3_aa: CASSTGLAGSEQYF; cdr3_nt: TGTGCCAGCAGTACGGGACTAGCGGGTTCCGAGCAGTACTTC
j_call: TRBJ2-5; d_call: TRBD1; clone_size: -; v_call: TRBV5-1; cdr3_aa: CASSPGTVQETQYF; cdr3_nt: TGCGCCAGCAGCCCCGGGACAGTCCAAGAGACCCAGTACTTC
j_call: TRBJ2-1; d_call: -; clone_size: -; v_call: TRBV9; cdr3_aa: CASSVGLTLGNEQFF; cdr3_nt: TGTGCCAGCAGCGTAGGTCTAACTCTGGGCAATGAGCAGTTCTTC
j_call: TRBJ2-2; d_call: -; clone_size: few; v_call: TRBV5-5; cdr3_aa: CASTPSQDPDLRAGELFF; cdr3_nt: TGTGCCAGCACCCCTAGCCAGGACCCGGACCTACGGGCCGGGGAGCTGTTTTTT
j_call: TRBJ1-1; d_call: -; clone_size: few; v_call: TRBV18; cdr3_aa: CASTWKNTEAFF; cdr3_nt: TGTGCCAGCACTTGGAAGAACACTGAAGCTTTCTTT
j_call: TRBJ2-7; d_call: -; clone_size: few; v_call: TRBV29-1; cdr3_aa: CSVEGVGRSSYEQYF; cdr3_nt: TGCAGCGTTGAAGGCGTGGGCAGAAGCTCCTACGAGCAGTACTTC
j_call: TRBJ1-1; d_call: TRBD1; clone_size: -; v_call: TRBV29-1; cdr3_aa: CSVDGQGATEAFF; cdr3_nt: TGCAGCGTTGACGGTCAGGGGGCAACTGAAGCTTTCTTT
j_call: TRBJ2-7; d_call: TRBD1; clone_size: -; v_call: TRBV11-2; cdr3_aa: CASSFGTGGSSYEQYF; cdr3_nt: TGTGCCAGCAGCTTCGGGACAGGAGGGTCCTCCTACGAGCAGTACTTC
j_call: TRBJ1-5; d_call: TRBD1; clone_size: -; v_call: TRBV28; cdr3_aa: CASSFARQGDSQPQHF; cdr3_nt: TGTGCCAGCAGTTTCGCACGGCAGGGGGACTCTCAGCCCCAGCATTTT
j_call: TRBJ2-1; d_call: -; clone_size: -; v_call: TRBV7-9; cdr3_aa: CASSFRRGSFNEQFF; cdr3_nt: TGTGCCAGCAGCTTTAGGAGGGGGTCCTTTAATGAGCAGTTCTTC
j_call: TRBJ2-2; d_call: TRBD1; clone_size: -; v_call: TRBV7-9; cdr3_aa: CASSTQGRGHTGELFF; cdr3_nt: TGTGCCAGCAGCACACAGGGAAGGGGGCACACCGGGGAGCTGTTTTTT
j_call: TRBJ2-2; d_call: -; clone_size: -; v_call: TRBV9; cdr3_aa: CASSEGGYTGELFF; cdr3_nt: TGTGCCAGCAGCGAGGGGGGCTACACCGGGGAGCTGTTTTTT
j_call: TRBJ2-3; d_call: -; clone_size: -; v_call: TRBV5-1; cdr3_aa: CASSDGTSDTQYF; cdr3_nt: TGCGCCAGCAGCGACGGGACGTCAGATACGCAGTATTTT
j_call: TRBJ2-3; d_call: -; clone_size: -; v_call: TRBV23-1; cdr3_aa: CASSQSLAVRPGGHTDTQYF; cdr3_nt: TGCGCCAGCAGTCAATCCTTGGCGGTTCGCCCCGGGGGGCACACAGATACGCAGTATTTT
j_call: TRBJ1-3; d_call: TRBD1; clone_size: few; v_call: TRBV5-4; cdr3_aa: CASSFWTGEGNTIYF; cdr3_nt: TGTGCCAGCAGCTTTTGGACAGGGGAAGGAAACACCATATATTTT
j_call: TRBJ2-7; d_call: -; clone_size: -; v_call: TRBV4-1; cdr3_aa: CASSGDLGEQYF; cdr3_nt: TGCGCCAGCAGCGGGGACCTTGGCGAGCAGTACTTC
j_call: TRBJ2-1; d_call: TRBD2; clone_size: few; v_call: TRBV29-1; cdr3_aa: CSVPGLAGALTYNEQFF; cdr3_nt: TGCAGCGTTCCCGGACTAGCGGGAGCATTGACCTACAATGAGCAGTTCTTC
j_call: TRBJ1-5; d_call: -; clone_size: few; v_call: TRBV27; cdr3_aa: CASSFSDGNQPQHF; cdr3_nt: TGTGCCAGCAGTTTTTCAGACGGCAATCAGCCCCAGCATTTT
j_call: TRBJ2-7; d_call: -; clone_size: -; v_call: TRBV10-2; cdr3_aa: CASSEREYEQYF; cdr3_nt: TGCGCCAGCAGTGAAAGGGAGTACGAGCAGTACTTC
j_call: TRBJ2-3; d_call: -; clone_size: -; v_call: TRBV7-3; cdr3_aa: CASSLEGRETDTQYF; cdr3_nt: TGTGCCAGCAGCTTAGAGGGGCGTGAAACAGATACGCAGTATTTT
j_call: TRBJ2-7; d_call: TRBD1; clone_size: few; v_call: TRBV29-1; cdr3_aa: CSAWTGAYEQYF; cdr3_nt: TGCAGCGCCTGGACAGGGGCCTACGAGCAGTACTTC
j_call: TRBJ2-7; d_call: -; clone_size: -; v_call: TRBV5-1; cdr3_aa: CASSLGSGAPYEQYF; cdr3_nt: TGCGCCAGCAGCTTGGGGTCAGGGGCCCCCTACGAGCAGTACTTC
j_call: TRBJ2-1; d_call: -; clone_size: -; v_call: TRBV4-1; cdr3_aa: CASSQVTGPNGNEQFF; cdr3_nt: TGCGCCAGCAGCCAAGTAACAGGCCCCAATGGGAATGAGCAGTTCTTC